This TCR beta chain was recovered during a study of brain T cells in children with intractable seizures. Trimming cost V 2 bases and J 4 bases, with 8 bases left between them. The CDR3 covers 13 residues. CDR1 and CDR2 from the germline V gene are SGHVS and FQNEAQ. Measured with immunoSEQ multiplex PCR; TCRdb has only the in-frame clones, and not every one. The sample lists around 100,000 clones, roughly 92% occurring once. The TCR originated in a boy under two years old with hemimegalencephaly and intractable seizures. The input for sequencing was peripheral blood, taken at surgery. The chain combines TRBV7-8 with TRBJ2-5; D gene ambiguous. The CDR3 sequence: CASSLTVIETQYF. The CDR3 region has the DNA TGTGCCAGCAGCTTAACCGTTATAGAGACCCAGTACTTC. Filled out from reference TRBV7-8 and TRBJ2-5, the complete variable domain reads GAGVSQSPRYKVAKRGQDVALRCDPISGHVSLFWYQQALGQGPEFLTYFQNEAQLDKSGLPSDRFFAERPEGSVSTLKIQRTQQEDSAVYLCASSLTVIETQYFGPGTRLLVL.